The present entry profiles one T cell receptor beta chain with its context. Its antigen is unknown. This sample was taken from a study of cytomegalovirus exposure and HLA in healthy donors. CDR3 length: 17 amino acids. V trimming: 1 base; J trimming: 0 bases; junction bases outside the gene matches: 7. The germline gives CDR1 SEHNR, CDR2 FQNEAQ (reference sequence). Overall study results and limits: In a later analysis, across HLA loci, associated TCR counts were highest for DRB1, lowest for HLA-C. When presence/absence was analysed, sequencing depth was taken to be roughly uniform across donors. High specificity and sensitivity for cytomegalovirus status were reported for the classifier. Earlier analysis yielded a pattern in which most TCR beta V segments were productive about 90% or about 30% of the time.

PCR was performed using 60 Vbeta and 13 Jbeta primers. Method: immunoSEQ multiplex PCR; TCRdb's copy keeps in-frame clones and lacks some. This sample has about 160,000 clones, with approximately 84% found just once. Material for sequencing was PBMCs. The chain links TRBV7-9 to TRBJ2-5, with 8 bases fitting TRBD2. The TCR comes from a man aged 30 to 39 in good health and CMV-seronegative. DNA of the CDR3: TGTGCCAGCAGCTTAGTGGCCAGCGGGGGCCACCAAGAGACCCAGTACTTC. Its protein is CASSLVASGGHQETQYF.